Shown below are 21 T cell receptor beta chains from a single sample sequenced in a study of technical replicates of blood from several donors. Method: immunoSEQ multiplex PCR; TCRdb's copy keeps in-frame clones and lacks some. The sample carries under 70,000 clones, 90% to 95% recorded once. The sequencing sample was made of PBMCs. These receptors were taken from a human donor in good health. Some clones in this sample may be carry-over from other donors' samples.

CDR3 coding DNA: TGTGCCAGCAGCTTTTCTGGGGGGGGGTTCGAAGAGCAGTACTTC. Translated, it gives CASSFSGGGFEEQYF. The rearrangement links TRBV7-3 to TRBJ2-7; TRBD2 agrees at 7 bases. Germline CDR1 is SGHTA and CDR2 is FQGTGA. The CDR3 runs to 15 residues. J was trimmed by 7 bases and V by 3 bases; bases with no gene match: 12.

This clone has only one observation. The chain is built from TRBV2 and TRBJ1-2; no clear D gene. V lost 11 bases and J 1 base, leaving 5 bases between the germline ends. The V gene's germline CDR1 is SNHLY and CDR2 FYNNEI. The CDR3 totals 10 residues. CDR3 amino acids: CAGSNYGYTF. For the CDR3, the DNA is TGTGCCGGTAGTAACTATGGCTACACCTTC.

The rearrangement uses TRBV2 and TRBJ2-2; D is perhaps TRBD2 (6 bases). V was pared by 0 bases and J by 6 bases, with 11 bases between. CDR1 and CDR2 from the germline V gene are SNHLY and FYNNEI. The CDR3 contains 15 residues. The CDR3 coding sequence is TGTGCCAGCAGTGAAGCGGGAGGAGGACCCGGGGAGCTGTTTTTT. As protein: CASSEAGGGPGELFF.

The chain uses TRBV19 and TRBJ1-1; unclear D gene. This CDR3 is built from 13 residues. The germline V gene encodes CDR1 LNHDA and CDR2 SQIVND (reference sequence). V lost 0 bases to trimming and J lost 6 bases, with 8 bases between them. This CDR3 is CASSIDRYAEAFF. The CDR3 nucleotides read TGTGCCAGTAGTATAGACAGGTACGCTGAAGCTTTCTTT. The full variable domain, in which reference TRBV19 and TRBJ1-1 provide the parts outside the CDR3, is DGGITQSPKYLFRKEGQNVTLSCEQNLNHDAMYWYRQDPGQGLRLIYYSQIVNDFQKGDIAEGYSVSREKKESFPLTVTSAQKNPTAFYLCASSIDRYAEAFFGQGTRLTVV.

This clone was recorded once. V gene TRBV6-6 combines with J gene TRBJ1-5, with a weak D call TRBD1 (6 bases). Germline lookup yields CDR1 MNHNY and CDR2 SVGAGI (reference sequence). The CDR3 consists of 13 residues. Trimming stripped 7 bases from V and 6 bases from J, with 13 bases between. DNA for the CDR3: TGTGCCAGCAATGCAGGGGTGCGTCAGCCCCAGCATTTT. This codes for CASNAGVRQPQHF.

The chain combines TRBV27 with TRBJ1-1; 7 bases are a match to TRBD1. The CDR3 has 13 amino acids. V trimming: 7 bases; J trimming: 7 bases; junction bases outside the gene matches: 9. CDR1 and CDR2 (germline): MNHEY, SMNVEV (reference sequence). The CDR3 sequence is CASKSGTAREAFF. The CDR3 coding sequence is TGTGCCAGCAAATCCGGGACAGCGCGTGAAGCTTTCTTT.

The rearrangement links TRBV5-1 to TRBJ2-2, with D perhaps matching TRBD1 (7 bases). Trimming took 4 bases from V and 4 from J, leaving 8 bases between them. CDR3 size: 13 residues. Germline lookup yields CDR1 SGHRS and CDR2 YFSETQ. The CDR3 bases are TGCGCCAGCAGCCAGGGGGGCACCGGGGAGCTGTTTTTT. Residues: CASSQGGTGELFF.

This clone showed up just once. The chain is built from TRBV6-5 and TRBJ2-7; 12 bases match TRBD2. CDR1 is MNHEY and CDR2 is SVGAGI in the germline V gene. The junction had 6 bases not matched to a gene; V was cut back by 5 bases and J by 7 bases. The CDR3 covers 14 residues. This CDR3 reads CASSASGRAREQYF. The CDR3 DNA reads as TGTGCCAGCAGTGCTAGCGGGAGGGCTAGAGAGCAGTACTTC.

The chain carries TRBV5-1 and TRBJ2-3, with D possibly matching TRBD1 (6 bases). The length of the CDR3 is 16 residues. V was trimmed by 0 bases and J by 4 bases, leaving 15 bases between them. Germline values: CDR1 SGHRS, CDR2 YFSETQ. The CDR3 nucleotides read TGCGCCAGCAGCTTGGAGCCAGGGGACCCCCCAGATACGCAGTATTTT. Translating it yields CASSLEPGDPPDTQYF.

The table lists this clone with a count of one. The chain links TRBV6-5 to TRBJ2-7, with 9 bases matching TRBD2. V gave up 7 bases and J gave up 3 bases; unmatched junction bases: 4. The CDR3 loop spans 13 amino acids. Germline lookup yields CDR1 MNHEY and CDR2 SVGAGI. CDR3 nucleotides: TGTGCCAGCACCGGGACTAGCAGCTACGAGCAGTACTTC. Translating gives CASTGTSSYEQYF.

V and J are TRBV7-3 and TRBJ2-7, with D uncertain. CDR1 is SGHTA and CDR2 is FQGTGA in the germline V gene. This CDR3 comprises 13 residues. V was cut by 5 bases and J by 5 bases, with 13 bases left in between. The CDR3 spells CASSPFGPDEQYF. DNA of the CDR3: TGTGCCAGCAGCCCCTTTGGGCCTGACGAGCAGTACTTC.

The CDR3 is CASTLTGSNTEAFF. The CDR3 bases are TGTGCCAGTACCTTGACAGGATCGAACACTGAAGCTTTCTTT. This chain connects TRBV19 to TRBJ1-1; weak D call: TRBD1 (6 bases). Trimming left V 7 bases short and J 1 base short, with 13 bases between. Germline V gene data show CDR1 as LNHDA and CDR2 as SQIVND (reference sequence). The CDR3 extends over 14 amino acids.

This clone was observed a few times. This CDR3 reads CASSETGTRYGETQYF. In nucleotides, the CDR3 is TGCGCCAGCAGTGAAACCGGGACTAGGTACGGGGAGACCCAGTACTTC. V and J are TRBV10-2 and TRBJ2-5; 8 nucleotides align to TRBD2. This CDR3 region has 16 residues. V trimming: 3 bases; J trimming: 5 bases; junction bases outside the gene matches: 11. Germline lookup yields CDR1 WSHSY and CDR2 SAAADI.

V gene TRBV25-1 combines with J gene TRBJ2-7; tentative D call: TRBD2 (7 bases). Germline V gene sequence: CDR1 MGHDK, CDR2 SYGVNS. The CDR3 length is 14 residues. The V end lost 2 bases, the J end lost 2 bases, and 10 bases lay between the germline ends. CDR3 loop: CASSEIGGPYEQYF. The DNA of the CDR3 is TGTGCCAGCAGTGAAATCGGGGGGCCCTACGAGCAGTACTTC.

The gene calls are TRBV18 and TRBJ2-7, with TRBD1 matching 11 bases. V was pared by 2 bases and J by 8 bases, with 5 bases of the junction left unmatched. The CDR3 spans 14 residues. Germline V gene lookup returns CDR1 KGHSH and CDR2 LQKENI. The CDR3 region has the DNA TGTGCCAGCTCACCAACGGGACAGGGGGGTCAGCAGTACTTC. This encodes CASSPTGQGGQQYF.

J is TRBJ1-4 and V is TRBV5-6, with D possibly TRBD1 on 6 matching bases. The CDR3 has 15 amino acids. The germline CDR1 and CDR2 sequences are SGHDT and YYEEEE. V lost 4 bases and J 1 base, leaving 11 bases between the germline ends. This CDR3 reads CASSRFRGTNEKLFF. The CDR3 DNA sequence: TGTGCCAGCAGCAGGTTCAGGGGAACTAATGAAAAACTGTTTTTT. Full variable domain (remainder filled in from reference TRBV5-6 and TRBJ1-4): DAGVTQSPTHLIKTRGQQVTLRCSPKSGHDTVSWYQQALGQGPQFIFQYYEEEERQRGNFPDRFSGHQFPNYSSELNVNALLLGDSALYLCASSRFRGTNEKLFFGSGTQLSVL.

V is TRBV10-3 and J is TRBJ2-1, with 7 bases aligning to TRBD1. Germline V lookup: CDR1 ENHRY, CDR2 SYGVKD. CDR3 length equals 14 residues. V lost 0 bases and J lost 6; bases outside the gene matches: 2. CDR3 bases: TGTGCCATCAGTGAGTCGGGACAGCGCAATGAGCAGTTCTTC. Protein product: CAISESGQRNEQFF.

V and J are TRBV7-9 and TRBJ1-2; 8 bases are shared with TRBD1. Germline V gene sequence: CDR1 SEHNR, CDR2 FQNEAQ (reference sequence). The CDR3 is made up of 13 amino acids. V lost 7 bases, J lost 4 bases, and 5 bases stayed unmatched. The CDR3 reads CASKAGGGYGYTF. In nucleotides, the CDR3 is TGTGCCAGCAAGGCAGGGGGCGGCTATGGCTACACCTTC.

The V gene is TRBV19, the J gene TRBJ1-5; the match to TRBD1 covers 8 bases. J lost 2 bases, V lost 4 bases, and 7 bases had no gene match. The V gene's germline CDR1 is LNHDA and CDR2 SQIVND (reference sequence). The CDR3 length is 16 residues. Here the CDR3 DNA reads TGTGCCAGTAGTAAAACAGGGGGAGTCGGCAATCAGCCCCAGCATTTT. Translated, it gives CASSKTGGVGNQPQHF. Based on the CDR3 plus reference TRBV19 and TRBJ1-5, the full variable domain is DGGITQSPKYLFRKEGQNVTLSCEQNLNHDAMYWYRQDPGQGLRLIYYSQIVNDFQKGDIAEGYSVSREKKESFPLTVTSAQKNPTAFYLCASSKTGGVGNQPQHFGDGTRLSIL.

The rearrangement links TRBV5-6 to TRBJ1-2; D possibly corresponds to TRBD1 (6 bases). CDR1 is SGHDT and CDR2 is YYEEEE in the germline V gene. V was trimmed by 1 base and J by 14 bases, leaving 12 bases between them. The CDR3 consists of 11 residues. CDR3 DNA: TGTGCCAGCAGCTTGAACAGGGAGACGACCTTC. Its translation is CASSLNRETTF.

DNA for the CDR3: TGTGCCAGCAGCTTGGGCCTTAGAGCCTATAATTCACCCCTCCACTTT. Its translation is CASSLGLRAYNSPLHF. The rearrangement joins TRBV11-2 to TRBJ1-6; D unclear. CDR3 length: 16 amino acids. Germline V gives CDR1 SGHAT, CDR2 FQNNGV. The germline V and J ends were trimmed by 3 bases and 2 bases, with 11 bases remaining between them.